A selection of T cell receptor beta chains follows, all from one sample in a study of shared clonotypes between healthy human individuals. The protocol was immunoSEQ multiplex PCR, while the TCRdb copy is restricted to in-frame clones and leaves out a portion. Among 500,000 to 650,000 clones listed, around 78% were seen once. Sample: PBMCs. The receptors stem from a woman aged 40-49 years in good health. Some clones in this sample may be carry-over from other donors' samples. The CDR3 runs from the conserved cysteine through the conserved F or W. The D gene is left open where the match is weak. A clone size is listed for some rows: how often the clone was seen (once, few, many), or a class if it is expanded.

V gene	J gene	clone size	D gene	CDR3 protein	CDR3 DNA
TRBV5-1	TRBJ2-3	-	-	CASSLVSTSTDTQYF	TGCGCCAGCAGCTTGGTCTCGACTAGCACAGATACGCAGTATTTT
TRBV5-1	TRBJ2-1	-	TRBD2	CASSLVSGSYNEQFF	TGCGCCAGCAGCTTGGTTAGCGGGAGTTACAATGAGCAGTTCTTC
TRBV7-3	TRBJ2-3	many	TRBD2	CASSLTGGASTDTQYF	TGTGCCAGCAGCTTAACGGGAGGGGCGAGCACAGATACGCAGTATTTT
TRBV5-4	TRBJ2-4	-	-	CASSSSGRKGDIQYF	TGTGCCAGCAGCTCCTCTGGTCGAAAAGGGGACATTCAGTACTTC
TRBV14	TRBJ2-5	few	TRBD2	CASSQALAGVETQYF	TGTGCCAGCAGCCAAGCACTAGCGGGAGTGGAGACCCAGTACTTC
TRBV5-4	TRBJ2-1	-	TRBD2	CASSSIGGRAGEQFF	TGTGCCAGCAGCTCCATTGGCGGGAGGGCCGGTGAGCAGTTCTTC
TRBV9	TRBJ2-1	-	-	CASSVGVGEAREQFF	TGTGCCAGCAGCGTAGGGGTGGGAGAGGCCCGCGAGCAGTTCTTC
TRBV10-1	TRBJ2-1	-	TRBD2	CASSPGLAGGRVEQFF	TGCGCCAGCAGTCCCGGCCTAGCGGGAGGCAGGGTTGAGCAGTTCTTC
TRBV30	TRBJ2-7	-	TRBD2	CAWGTSSSHYEQYF	TGTGCCTGGGGGACTAGCAGCAGCCACTACGAGCAGTACTTC
TRBV29-1	TRBJ2-5	-	TRBD1	CSVHRGRQETQYF	TGCAGCGTACACAGGGGTCGCCAAGAGACCCAGTACTTC
TRBV5-1	TRBJ2-3	-	-	CASSLGSRADTQYF	TGCGCCAGCAGCTTGGGATCTAGGGCAGATACGCAGTATTTT
TRBV9	TRBJ2-2	-	TRBD2	CASSVEASGSNVGELFF	TGTGCCAGCAGCGTAGAAGCTAGCGGGAGTAACGTCGGGGAGCTGTTTTTT
TRBV4-1	TRBJ1-1	-	-	CASSPKGNTEAFF	TGCGCCAGCAGCCCAAAAGGGAACACTGAAGCTTTCTTT
TRBV7-2	TRBJ1-5	few	-	CASSLRSPGQPQHF	TGTGCCAGCAGCTTAAGGTCCCCGGGTCAGCCCCAGCATTTT
TRBV5-4	TRBJ1-2	-	-	CASTAAGRGGYTF	TGTGCCAGCACGGCAGCGGGGAGGGGTGGCTACACCTTC
TRBV6-6	TRBJ2-1	-	TRBD2	CASSSLAGVGEQFF	TGTGCCAGCAGTTCACTAGCGGGAGTTGGTGAGCAGTTCTTC
TRBV10-3	TRBJ2-7	-	-	CAISDAGGAYEQYF	TGTGCCATCAGTGACGCGGGTGGGGCCTACGAGCAGTACTTC
TRBV4-1	TRBJ1-4	many	-	CASSQPGRGATNEKLFF	TGCGCCAGCAGCCAGCCAGGCCGCGGGGCCACTAATGAAAAACTGTTTTTT
TRBV10-1	TRBJ2-7	-	TRBD2	CASSESGSYEQYF	TGCGCCAGCAGTGAGAGCGGGAGCTACGAGCAGTACTTC
TRBV6-5	TRBJ1-1	-	-	CASSRTEGAEAFF	TGTGCCAGCAGTCGGACAGAAGGGGCTGAAGCTTTCTTT
TRBV4-2	TRBJ1-5	-	-	CASSLGTNQPQHF	TGTGCCAGCAGCTTGGGTACCAATCAGCCCCAGCATTTT
TRBV10-3	TRBJ1-1	-	-	CAISPLGGYTEAFF	TGTGCCATCAGCCCCCTCGGAGGGTACACTGAAGCTTTCTTT
TRBV7-2	TRBJ1-2	-	-	CASSLQQAQGGYTF	TGTGCCAGCAGCTTACAACAGGCACAAGGCGGCTACACCTTC
TRBV18	TRBJ1-5	few	TRBD1	CASSEGQEGQPQHF	TGTGCCAGCTCAGAGGGACAGGAAGGGCAGCCCCAGCATTTT
TRBV7-9	TRBJ1-1	-	-	CASSTPRGLRRNTEAFF	TGTGCCAGCAGCACACCGAGGGGACTACGCCGAAACACTGAAGCTTTCTTT
TRBV7-3	TRBJ2-7	-	TRBD1	CASSWDRAYEQYF	TGTGCCAGCAGCTGGGACAGGGCCTACGAGCAGTACTTC
TRBV9	TRBJ2-5	few	-	CASSARSRARETQYF	TGTGCCAGCAGCGCTAGATCCAGAGCCCGGGAGACCCAGTACTTC
TRBV19	TRBJ2-5	-	-	CASKGQQGWETQYF	TGTGCCAGTAAAGGTCAACAGGGTTGGGAGACCCAGTACTTC
TRBV2	TRBJ1-1	-	-	CASSALYTEAFF	TGTGCCAGCAGTGCCTTATACACTGAAGCTTTCTTT
TRBV15	TRBJ2-7	-	-	CATSRDRAGAYEQYF	TGTGCCACCAGCAGAGATAGGGCAGGGGCCTACGAGCAGTACTTC
TRBV18	TRBJ2-4	few	TRBD1	CASSPDRGKNIQYF	TGTGCCAGCTCACCCGACAGGGGCAAAAACATTCAGTACTTC
TRBV6-1	TRBJ1-5	-	TRBD1	CASGQDSNQPQHF	TGTGCCAGTGGACAGGATAGCAATCAGCCCCAGCATTTT
TRBV28	TRBJ1-2	-	-	CASSLAGGVYGYTF	TGTGCCAGCAGTTTAGCAGGCGGCGTCTATGGCTACACCTTC
TRBV19	TRBJ1-5	once	-	CASSTVGGSSNQPQHF	TGTGCCAGTAGTACCGTAGGGGGGAGCAGCAATCAGCCCCAGCATTTT
TRBV28	TRBJ1-1	-	-	CASRIGRVNTEAFF	TGTGCCAGCAGGATAGGACGGGTGAACACTGAAGCTTTCTTT
TRBV5-8	TRBJ2-6	-	-	CASTTQSRANVLTF	TGTGCCAGCACCACACAAAGTCGGGCCAACGTCCTGACTTTC
TRBV5-6	TRBJ2-3	-	TRBD1	CASSGTTGADTQYF	TGTGCCAGCAGCGGAACAACAGGGGCAGATACGCAGTATTTT
TRBV27	TRBJ2-1	-	-	CASSSHGIRNEQFF	TGTGCCAGCAGTTCCCATGGTATACGAAATGAGCAGTTCTTC
TRBV28	TRBJ1-3	-	-	CATTHRSGNTIYF	TGTGCCACCACTCACCGCTCTGGAAACACCATATATTTT
TRBV5-1	TRBJ1-4	many	TRBD1	CASSIEGTGVEKLFF	TGCGCCAGCAGCATAGAAGGGACAGGGGTTGAAAAACTGTTTTTT
TRBV6-1	TRBJ2-2	few	-	CASSRGGTGELFF	TGTGCCAGCAGTCGTGGTGGTACCGGGGAGCTGTTTTTT
TRBV11-2	TRBJ2-1	-	-	CASSPGGREQFF	TGTGCCAGCAGTCCAGGGGGGCGGGAGCAGTTCTTC
TRBV28	TRBJ1-3	-	TRBD1	CASSLGTGGGNTIYF	TGTGCCAGCAGTCTAGGGACAGGGGGAGGAAACACCATATATTTT